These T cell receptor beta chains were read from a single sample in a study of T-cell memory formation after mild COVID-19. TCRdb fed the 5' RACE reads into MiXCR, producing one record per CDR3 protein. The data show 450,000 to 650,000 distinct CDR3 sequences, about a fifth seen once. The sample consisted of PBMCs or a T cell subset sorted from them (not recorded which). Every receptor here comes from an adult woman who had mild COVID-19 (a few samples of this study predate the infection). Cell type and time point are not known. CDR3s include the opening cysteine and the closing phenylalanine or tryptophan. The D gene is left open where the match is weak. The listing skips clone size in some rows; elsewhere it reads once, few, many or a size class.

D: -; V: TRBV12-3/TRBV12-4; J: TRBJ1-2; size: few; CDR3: CASSPTGRGDYGYTF; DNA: TGTGCCAGCAGCCCCACGGGCAGGGGTGACTATGGCTACACCTTC
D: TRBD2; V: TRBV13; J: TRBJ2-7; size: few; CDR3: CTSSGGAPSYEQYF; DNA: TGTACCAGCAGCGGGGGAGCCCCGTCCTACGAGCAGTACTTC
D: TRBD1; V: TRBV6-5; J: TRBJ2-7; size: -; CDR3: CASSEQGARYEQYF; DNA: TGTGCCAGCAGTGAACAGGGGGCGCGGTACGAGCAGTACTTC
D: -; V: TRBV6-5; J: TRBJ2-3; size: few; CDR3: CASTGWGADTQYF; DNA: TGTGCCAGCACCGGATGGGGCGCAGATACGCAGTATTTT
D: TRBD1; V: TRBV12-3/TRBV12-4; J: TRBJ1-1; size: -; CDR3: CASSLGQTEAFF; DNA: TGTGCCAGCAGCTTGGGACAGACTGAAGCTTTCTTT
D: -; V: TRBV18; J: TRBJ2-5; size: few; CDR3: CASSYSNQGSGETQYF; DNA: TGTGCCAGCTCATACTCGAACCAGGGGAGTGGAGAGACCCAGTACTTC
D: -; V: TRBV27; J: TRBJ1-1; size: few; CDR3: CASSLSVRRGNTEAFF; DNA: TGTGCCAGCAGTCTCTCGGTAAGACGGGGGAACACTGAAGCTTTCTTT
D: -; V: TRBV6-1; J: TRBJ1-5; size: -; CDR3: CASSSRATLTSNQPQHF; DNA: TGTGCCAGCTCTTCAAGGGCGACGTTGACGAGCAATCAGCCCCAGCATTTT
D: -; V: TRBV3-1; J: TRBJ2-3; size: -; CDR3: CASSHEGTSFITDTQYF; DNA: TGTGCCAGCAGCCATGAAGGCACCTCTTTTATCACAGATACGCAGTATTTT
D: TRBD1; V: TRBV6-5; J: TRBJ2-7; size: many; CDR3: CASRDRGYEQYF; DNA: TGTGCCAGCCGGGACAGGGGATACGAGCAGTACTTC
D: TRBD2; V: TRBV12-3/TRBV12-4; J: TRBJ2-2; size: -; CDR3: CASSPQSGTNTGELFF; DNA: TGTGCCAGCAGTCCCCAAAGCGGGACGAACACCGGGGAGCTGTTTTTT
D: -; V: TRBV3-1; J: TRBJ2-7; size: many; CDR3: CASSPLYEQYF; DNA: TGTGCCAGCAGCCCCCTCTACGAGCAGTACTTC
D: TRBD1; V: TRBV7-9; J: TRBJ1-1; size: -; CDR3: CASSRYRGTLGTEAFF; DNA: TGTGCCAGCAGCCGATACAGGGGAACATTAGGCACTGAAGCTTTCTTT
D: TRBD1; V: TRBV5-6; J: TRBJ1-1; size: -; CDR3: CASSYPTGASGEAFF; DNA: TGTGCCAGCAGCTACCCTACAGGGGCGTCGGGTGAAGCTTTCTTT
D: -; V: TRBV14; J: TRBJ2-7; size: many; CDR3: CASSQQTRGYEQYF; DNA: TGTGCCAGCAGCCAACAAACCAGGGGCTACGAGCAGTACTTC
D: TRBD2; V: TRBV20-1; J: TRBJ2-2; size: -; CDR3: CSATGPGGGELFF; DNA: TGCAGTGCTACTGGACCGGGGGGCGGGGAGCTGTTTTTT
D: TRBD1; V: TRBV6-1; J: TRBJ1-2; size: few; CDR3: CASSVPGTGGYGYTF; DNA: TGTGCCAGCAGTGTTCCTGGGACAGGGGGTTATGGCTACACCTTC
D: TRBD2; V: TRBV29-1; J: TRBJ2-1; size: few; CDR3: CSVERSGSSYNEQFF; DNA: TGCAGCGTCGAAAGGAGCGGGAGCTCCTACAATGAGCAGTTCTTC
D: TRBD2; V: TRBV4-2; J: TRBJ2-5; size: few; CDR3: CASSQDPVDPGLAGVGGETQYF; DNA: TGTGCCAGCAGCCAAGATCCCGTTGACCCGGGACTAGCGGGAGTAGGGGGTGAGACCCAGTACTTC
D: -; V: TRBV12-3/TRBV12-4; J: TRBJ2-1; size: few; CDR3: CASTSGTYYNEQFF; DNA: TGTGCCAGCACCTCCGGGACATACTACAATGAGCAGTTCTTC
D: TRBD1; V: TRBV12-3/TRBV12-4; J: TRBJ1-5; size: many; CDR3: CASSRDRVAEGQPQHF; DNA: TGTGCCAGCAGTAGGGACAGGGTGGCGGAGGGTCAGCCCCAGCATTTT
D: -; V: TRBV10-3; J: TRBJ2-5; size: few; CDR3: CAISESGGLQETQYF; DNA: TGTGCCATCAGTGAATCCGGGGGGCTCCAAGAGACCCAGTACTTC
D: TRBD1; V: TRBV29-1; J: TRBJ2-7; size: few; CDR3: CSVSRDRGFYEQYF; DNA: TGCAGCGTTTCCCGGGACAGGGGGTTTTACGAGCAGTACTTC
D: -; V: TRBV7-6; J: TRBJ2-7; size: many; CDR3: CASSLRGGGYDEQYF; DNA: TGTGCCAGCAGCTTACGTGGAGGGGGGTACGACGAGCAGTACTTC
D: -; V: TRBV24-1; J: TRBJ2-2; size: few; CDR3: CATSAGGDGGELFF; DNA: TGTGCCACCAGTGCAGGAGGCGATGGCGGGGAGCTGTTTTTT
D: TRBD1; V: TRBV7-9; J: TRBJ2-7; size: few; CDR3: CASSNRQGALYEQYF; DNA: TGTGCCAGCAGCAATAGACAGGGGGCATTGTACGAGCAGTACTTC
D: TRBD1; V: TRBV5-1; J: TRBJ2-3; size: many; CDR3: CASSLDRGHMTDTQYF; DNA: TGCGCCAGCAGCCTGGACAGGGGGCATATGACAGATACGCAGTATTTT
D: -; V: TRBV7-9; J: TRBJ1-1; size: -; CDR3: CASSLEGGTWTFF; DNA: TGTGCCAGCAGCTTAGAAGGGGGGACTTGGACTTTCTTT
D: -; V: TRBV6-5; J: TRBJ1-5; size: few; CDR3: CASSYPGNQPQHF; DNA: TGTGCCAGCAGTTACCCCGGGAATCAGCCCCAGCATTTT
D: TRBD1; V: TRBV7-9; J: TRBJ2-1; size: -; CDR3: CASSSQGAGYEQFF; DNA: TGTGCCAGCAGCTCACAGGGGGCTGGGTACGAGCAGTTCTTC
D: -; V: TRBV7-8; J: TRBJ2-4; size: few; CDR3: CASTRFLDWGKNIQYF; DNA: TGTGCCAGCACGAGATTCCTGGACTGGGGCAAAAACATTCAGTACTTC
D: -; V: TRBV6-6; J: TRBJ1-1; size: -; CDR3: CASSQYTEAFF; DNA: TGTGCCAGCAGTCAATACACTGAAGCTTTCTTT
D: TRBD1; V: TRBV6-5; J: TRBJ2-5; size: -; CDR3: CASSYSTGGRETQYF; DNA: TGTGCCAGCAGTTACTCGACAGGGGGCCGGGAGACCCAGTACTTC
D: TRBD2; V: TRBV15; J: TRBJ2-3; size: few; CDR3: CATSRTSGGGTDTQYF; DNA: TGTGCCACCAGCAGGACTAGCGGGGGGGGCACAGATACGCAGTATTTT
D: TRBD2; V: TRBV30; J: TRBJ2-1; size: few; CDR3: CAWSLGLEGNEQFF; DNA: TGTGCCTGGAGTCTAGGACTAGAAGGTAATGAGCAGTTCTTC